This T cell receptor beta chain is drawn from a study of blood T cells in healthy people across ages (dated by TCRdb to between 2014 and 2016). For the wider study: In model experiments, template switching captured about one uniquely barcoded TCR beta cDNA molecule for every two T cells. Using deep sequencing normalized with unique cDNA molecular identifiers, the study measured how TCR beta repertoire diversity changes with age. Four age groups were formed from the donors: young (average around 15 years), middle-aged (around 41), aged (approximately 60) and long-lived (roughly 88). To avoid experimental bias, donors of different ages were randomly spread across the sequencing lanes. The study analyzed two additional independent replicas of 1 million unique cDNA reads from the same blood draw for two donors, one aged 18 to 30 and one aged 80 or older.

The donors were around 39 Caucasian individuals from Russia, aged roughly 6 to 90 years, who were systemically healthy. Each donor gave about 9.8 milliliters of peripheral blood, drawn into EDTA-treated Vacutainer tubes. PBMCs were isolated by Ficoll-Paque density-gradient centrifugation, with at least 6 million obtained per sample. Trizol reagent was used to extract total RNA from the PBMCs, yielding at least 5 micrograms per sample. Naive CD45RAhigh/CD27high T cell percentages were measured by flow cytometry on a PBMC aliquot from every donor. Overall study outcomes, separate from this receptor: Conclusive comparison of naive and antigen-experienced compartments was prevented by the profiling of bulk unsorted PBMCs. Donor CMV infection status was unknown, potentially confounding age-related changes in expanded clonotypes. As age increased, observed TCR beta diversity per million T cells dropped in a roughly linear way, and a significant reduction was already evident by age around 41. The long-lived group showed more naive CD4+ T cells, fewer expanded clones and increased TCR diversity than the aged group, suggesting age selection. The percentage of naive T cells measured by flow cytometry correlated strongly with observed TCR beta diversity. Estimates of total diversity based on one million sequenced T cells were considered lower bounds and underestimates.

The library came from 5' RACE. For sequencing, an Illumina HiSeq 2500 was employed. The second PCR ran for roughly 7 to 11 cycles and used a J-beta primer mix along with a sample-barcoded 5' primer. A unique molecular identifier was introduced onto each TCR beta cDNA molecule by a template-switch 5' adaptor carrying 12 random nucleotides. Each sample yielded at least 2.5 million CDR3-containing paired-end reads. First-strand cDNA was synthesized from all RNA with the Mint cDNA synthesis kit, primed by a TRBC-specific oligonucleotide. Following uracil-DNA glycosylase treatment, all cDNA underwent a first 18-cycle PCR with the universal primers M1SS and BC2_uni_R. In the source study's methods: Each sample was normalized by randomly selecting 1 million high-quality reads, each carrying a distinct molecular identifier. Reads with shared molecular identifiers were discarded instead of being binned into consensus sequences. MiTCR, set to a Q25 quality threshold and the strictest error-elimination algorithm, was used for CDR3 identification, clonotype clustering and error correction. Lower-bound total TCR beta diversity was estimated with a nonparametric unseen species model using Euler transformation. TCRdb passed the public sequencing reads through fastp at Q25 and MiXCR, retaining productive beta sequences. All rows with the same CDR3 protein become a single entry with the most common DNA and genes. TCRdb, not the authors, supplied the V and J calls. The sample profile shows 1.5 million to 2 million distinct CDR3 sequences; about 49% of them were found once. The ten most abundant clones make up 2.1% of the sample.

About this clonotype itself: Its antigen is still unknown. Base-call qualities are not available, and no considerably larger clone is one nucleotide away.

Material for sequencing was blood. This receptor was taken from a woman in her thirties or forties in good health.

CDR3 region: CASSRDSDEQFF. The DNA is as follows: TGTGCCAGCAGCCGGGACAGCGATGAGCAGTTCTTC. The receptor chain draws on TRBV5-5 and TRBJ2-1, with 7 junctional bases fitting TRBD1. From V the trimming removes 4 bases and from J it removes 8 bases, while the gene matches leave 3 bases of the junction unaccounted for. CDR1 and CDR2 are drawn from the germline V gene (reference sequence): SGHKS, YYEKEE. The CDR3 contains 12 residues, cysteine and phenylalanine counted. Only the CDR3 DNA is retained, 36 bases long and in frame from the first base.